This T cell receptor (beta chain) was profiled in a study of tumor-infiltrating lymphocytes in primary liver carcinoma. Findings and limits, study-wide: A fraction of only about 7-24% of top clones appeared in all five tumor regions.

The investigators made TCR beta cDNA from 500 ng total RNA, using a constant-region primer. The TCR beta library was amplified through three nested multiplex PCR rounds in a modified ARM-PCR procedure. The first two PCR rounds, roughly 10 cycles each, used TRBV1-TRBV30 forward primers and a C-beta reverse primer. Using its own MiXCR run on the multiplex PCR reads, TCRdb lists one record per CDR3 protein. The sample lists roughly 80,000 distinct CDR3 sequences, about three quarters seen once, with approximately 19% in the top ten. The V end lost 7 bases, the J end lost 3 bases, and 15 bases lay between the germline ends. The CDR3 totals 15 residues. Unsorted bulk tissue of roughly 20-31 mg yielded co-extracted RNA and DNA. Patients were treatment-naive with chronic HBV infection. Collection of samples drew on five separate regions of each tumor. Comments on this clonotype: No antigen is known for it.

The chain employs TRBV12-3 or TRBV12-4 and TRBJ2-2; D gene ambiguous. Source material: liver tumor tissue from sampling region 1. Noted subset: tumor region T1, superior pole. This TCR derives from a middle-aged man with primary liver carcinoma and hepatitis B virus infection. Here the CDR3 DNA reads TGTGCCAGCACTTCAGCAGGAAGACACACCGGGGAGCTGTTTTTT. It specifies CASTSAGRHTGELFF.